The 8 T cell receptor beta chains presented below share a single source sample, sequenced in a study of T cell repertoires and HLA-DP antigens. Measured with immunoSEQ multiplex PCR; TCRdb has only the in-frame clones, and not every one. In the table there are over 100,000 clones, about 91% of which are singletons. Antigen specificity for these receptors is unknown. Sequencing was performed on CD4+ T cells from PBMCs. The receptors were gathered from a woman between 18 and 29 years old in good health and CMV-seronegative.

This rearrangement joins TRBV5-1 to TRBJ2-3; D perhaps matches TRBD1 (6 bases). Looked up from germline, CDR1 is SGHRS and CDR2 is YFSETQ. This CDR3 is built from 14 residues. Trimming removed 3 bases from V and 1 base from J, with 9 bases in between. Here the CDR3 reads CASSSRTGTDTQYF. CDR3 DNA: TGCGCCAGCAGCTCCAGGACAGGCACAGATACGCAGTATTTT.

This clone was observed once. The J gene is TRBJ2-3, the V gene TRBV6-5; TRBD1 agrees at 7 bases. V lost 0 bases and J lost 1; bases outside the gene matches: 1. This CDR3 spans 15 amino acids. Germline CDR1 and CDR2: MNHEY and SVGAGI. CDR3 in DNA: TGTGCCAGCAGTTACTCAAGGGGGCGCACAGATACGCAGTATTTT. The encoded protein is CASSYSRGRTDTQYF.

The chain employs TRBV4-3 and TRBJ1-2; possibly TRBD1 for D (6 bases). Trimming shortened V by 0 bases and J by 5 bases, and 16 bases separated the two germline ends. Germline-derived CDR1 and CDR2 are LGHNA and YSLEER. This CDR3 has 16 residues. DNA for the CDR3: TGCGCCAGCAGCCAAGAAGGCTTGGGGGCGATTTATGGCTACACCTTC. It is translated as CASSQEGLGAIYGYTF.

V is TRBV7-8 and J is TRBJ1-5, with TRBD1 identical over 8 bases. Germline V CDR1 and CDR2: SGHVS, FQNEAQ. The CDR3 covers 13 residues. V shed 5 bases, J shed 7 bases, and the junction held 4 bases outside the gene matches. The CDR3 sequence: CASSPTGVQPQHF. The CDR3 DNA reads as TGTGCCAGCAGCCCGACAGGGGTCCAGCCCCAGCATTTT.

The chain couples TRBV6-6 to TRBJ2-7; TRBD1 might be the D (6 bases). Trimming stripped 4 bases from V and 3 bases from J, with 13 bases between. The length of the CDR3 is 14 residues. Germline CDR1 reads MNHNY; CDR2 reads SVGAGI (reference sequence). The CDR3 coding sequence is TGTGCCAGCAGTTTGGACAGCAACCACTACGAGCAGTACTTC. Protein sequence: CASSLDSNHYEQYF.

This chain joins TRBV28 and TRBJ2-5, with 9 bases matching TRBD1. Unmatched junction bases numbered 8, after V lost 6 bases and J lost 3 bases. The CDR3 contains 15 residues. In germline, CDR1 is MDHEN, CDR2 SYDVKM. The CDR3 DNA is TGTGCCAGCAGGGGAGGGACAGGGAGGGAAGAGACCCAGTACTTC. Translated: CASRGGTGREETQYF.

The rearrangement uses TRBV6-1 and TRBJ1-3; 7 bases map to TRBD1. Germline V lookup: CDR1 MNHNS, CDR2 SASEGT. The CDR3 sequence is 14 residues long. The V segment lost 6 bases and the J segment 4 bases; nucleotides outside the gene matches: 6. The CDR3 DNA sequence: TGTGCCAGCAGCGGACAGGTCTCGGGAAACACCATATATTTT. Amino acid sequence: CASSGQVSGNTIYF.

The chain has TRBV6-4 and TRBJ2-3; either TRBD1 or TRBD2 may supply D (5 bases each). Trimming removed 3 bases from V and 0 bases from J, with 19 bases in between. Germline CDR1 reads MRHNA; CDR2 reads SNTAGT. The CDR3 runs to 18 residues. CDR3 protein: CASSERGDFLGSTDTQYF. The CDR3 DNA follows: TGTGCCAGCAGTGAAAGAGGGGATTTTTTAGGTAGCACAGATACGCAGTATTTT.